This T cell receptor beta chain originates from a study of OX40 agonist ivuxolimab in advanced cancers. Some clones are missing from TCRdb's copy, which holds only in-frame ones; the method was immunoSEQ multiplex PCR. The sample includes fewer than 40,000 clones, about 70% seen only once; the top ten take less than 20%. CDR1 MNHEY and CDR2 SMNVEV come from the germline V gene (reference sequence). V lost 5 bases to trimming and J lost 4 bases, with 15 bases between them. The CDR3 has 15 amino acids. The clonotype originates from an adult with an advanced solid tumor such as melanoma, head and neck, liver or kidney cancer. The specimen was CD4+ or CD8+ T cells sorted from blood, collected in a trial of the OX40 agonist ivuxolimab. The rearrangement joins TRBV27 to TRBJ1-3; D is unresolved. As DNA, the CDR3 is TGTGCCAGCAGTCCCTCCTTTCTCGGAGGAAACACCATATATTTT. Translated: CASSPSFLGGNTIYF.